This T cell receptor beta chain came from a study of blood T cell repertoires in COVID-19 (dated by TCRdb to between 2020 and 2021). About the full investigation: Samples from collaborators originated in the United States, Italy and Spain and spanned both the acute and convalescent phases of COVID-19. A freely available public database, intended as a resource for researchers studying the immune response to SARS-CoV-2, is where the repertoires were released. Nearly every sample came with metadata listing a de-identified subject ID, COVID-19 status, age in years and sex. The samples were drawn from two sources: the first 160 participants of the ongoing ImmuneRACE study, and over 1,000 subjects contributed by 6 global collaborators. Subjects who had been exposed to COVID-19, were actively infected with it, or had recovered from it provided the deeply sampled blood TCRbeta repertoires that made up the dataset. The prospective study material was composed of cDNA or gDNA derived from T cells, B-cell-depleted T cells, or PBMCs. Where available, HLA class I and class II types were taken from metadata supplied by the sample provider and were not determined by assay-based typing.

The paper as a whole reports these results and caveats: The quantity of clinical and demographic metadata differed by source and by participant and was supplied without curation.

Enrolling through a virtual design, the prospective study's participants ranged in age from about 18 to 89 years and lived across about two dozen United States geographic areas. In the prospective study, cohorts were assigned on the basis of participant-reported clinical history obtained from a screening survey and a study questionnaire. Recovered participants in ImmuneRACE Cohort 3 were defined as having two consecutive negative NP/OP PCR tests, clearance from a healthcare professional, or resolution of symptoms. In the prospective study, mobile phlebotomists collected whole blood, serum and a nasopharyngeal or oropharyngeal swab from each participant. Additional blood draws and questionnaires over an approximately two-month period could optionally be provided by prospective study participants. Prospective study blood samples were shipped either frozen or at room temperature before DNA extraction.

Notes on this clone: This receptor's antigen is unknown. No quality values exist for individual bases; no much larger clone is one base distant.

The CDR3, from cysteine to phenylalanine, totals 13 residues. The DNA shown is the 39-base CDR3, in frame from base 1. As encoded in the germline V gene, CDR1 is SGHTA while CDR2 is FQGNSA. V is shortened by 11 bases, J by 0 bases, and the region joining them spans 13 bases. TCRbeta CDR3 regions were amplified from genomic DNA by means of the immunoSEQ Assay, a bias-controlled multiplex PCR. On the authors' methods: The number of nucleated cells in each sample was estimated by amplification of reference gene primers within the assay. To quantify the absolute abundance of each unique TCRbeta CDR3 rearrangement, sequence reads were collapsed and filtered. For each sample, productive Simpson clonality was calculated by taking the square root of Simpson's diversity index across productive rearrangements. TCRdb took over this immuneACCESS table, retaining in-frame rearrangements with V and J assigned. Such tables are incomplete; in checked studies, under half of the missing clones stem from an unresolved V gene, and the remainder is unexplained. The V and J calls and clone size are taken from that table; D and trimming were inferred from the DNA. The sample table lists around 300,000 clones, nearly 90% of them with a count of one. The ten largest clones take up approximately 1.8% of the sample.

The origin of this receptor is a woman aged 55-75 years who had recovered from COVID-19. The V gene is TRBV7-2 and the J gene is TRBJ1-1; there is no confident call for the D gene. Sequencing input: PBMCs or T cells enriched from blood (not recorded which). CDR3 reads: CASNGQMNTEAFF. The DNA sequence reads TGTGCCTCGAATGGTCAGATGAACACTGAAGCTTTCTTT.